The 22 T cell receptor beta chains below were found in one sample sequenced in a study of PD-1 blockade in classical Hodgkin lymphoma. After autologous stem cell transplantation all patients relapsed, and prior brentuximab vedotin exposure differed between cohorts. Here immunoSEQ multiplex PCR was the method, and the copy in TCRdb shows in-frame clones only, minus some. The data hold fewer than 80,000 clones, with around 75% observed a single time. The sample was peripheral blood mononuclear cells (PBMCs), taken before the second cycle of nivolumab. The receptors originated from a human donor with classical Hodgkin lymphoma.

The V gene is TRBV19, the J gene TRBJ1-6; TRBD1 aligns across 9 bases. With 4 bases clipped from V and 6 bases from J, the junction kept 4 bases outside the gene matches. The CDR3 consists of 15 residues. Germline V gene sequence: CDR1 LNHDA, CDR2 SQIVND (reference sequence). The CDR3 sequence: CASSTHRGRNSPLHF. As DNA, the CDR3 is TGTGCCAGTAGTACGCACAGGGGGCGTAATTCACCCCTCCACTTT.

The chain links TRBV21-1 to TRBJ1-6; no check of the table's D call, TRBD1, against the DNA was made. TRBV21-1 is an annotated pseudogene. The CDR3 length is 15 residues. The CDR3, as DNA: TGTGCCAGCAGCCCCCTCGGACAGGTGGGAAGTCCCCTCCACTTT. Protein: CASSPLGQVGSPLHF.

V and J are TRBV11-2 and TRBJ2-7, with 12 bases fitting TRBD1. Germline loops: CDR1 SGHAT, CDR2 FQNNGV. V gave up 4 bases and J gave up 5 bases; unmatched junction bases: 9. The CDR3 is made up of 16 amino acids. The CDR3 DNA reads TGTGCCAGCAGCTCCGGGACAGGGGGCGAGGAGGACGAGCAGTACTTC. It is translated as CASSSGTGGEEDEQYF.

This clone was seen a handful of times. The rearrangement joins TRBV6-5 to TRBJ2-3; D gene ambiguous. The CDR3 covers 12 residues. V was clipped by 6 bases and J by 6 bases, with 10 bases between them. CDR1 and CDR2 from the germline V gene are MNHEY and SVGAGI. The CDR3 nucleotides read TGTGCCAGCAGCCTTTATGGGGATACGCAGTATTTT. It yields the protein CASSLYGDTQYF.

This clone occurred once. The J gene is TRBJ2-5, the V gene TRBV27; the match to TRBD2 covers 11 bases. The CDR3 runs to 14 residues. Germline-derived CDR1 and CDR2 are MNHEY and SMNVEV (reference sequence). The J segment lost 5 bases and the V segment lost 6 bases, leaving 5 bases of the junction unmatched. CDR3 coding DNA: TGTGCCAGCAGACTAGCGGGAGCGATTGAGACCCAGTACTTC. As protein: CASRLAGAIETQYF.

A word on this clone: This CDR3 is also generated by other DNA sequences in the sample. The CDR3 bases are TGTGCCAGCAGTGAGGGGTACGAGCAGTACTTC. Encoded protein: CASSEGYEQYF. The chain couples TRBV2 to TRBJ2-7; D is uncertain. The CDR3 is 11 residues long. Germline values: CDR1 SNHLY, CDR2 FYNNEI. V was clipped by 3 bases and J by 4 bases, with 4 bases between them.

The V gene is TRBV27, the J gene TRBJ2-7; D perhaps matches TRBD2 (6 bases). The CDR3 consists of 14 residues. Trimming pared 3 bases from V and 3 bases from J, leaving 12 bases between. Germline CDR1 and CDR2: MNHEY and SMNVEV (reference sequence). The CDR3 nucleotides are TGTGCCAGCAGTTTGATAGCGGACCACTACGAGCAGTACTTC. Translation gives CASSLIADHYEQYF.

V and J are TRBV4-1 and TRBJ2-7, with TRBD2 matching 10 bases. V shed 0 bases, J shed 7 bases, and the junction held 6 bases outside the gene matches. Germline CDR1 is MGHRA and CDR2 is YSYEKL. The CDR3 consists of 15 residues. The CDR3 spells CASSQEAGGTREQYF. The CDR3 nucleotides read TGCGCCAGCAGCCAAGAAGCGGGAGGGACGAGGGAGCAGTACTTC.

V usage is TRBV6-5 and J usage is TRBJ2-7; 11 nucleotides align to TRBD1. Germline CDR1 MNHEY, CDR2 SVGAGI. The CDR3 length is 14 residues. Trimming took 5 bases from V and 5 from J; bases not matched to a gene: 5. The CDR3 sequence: CASSLGTGGHEQYF. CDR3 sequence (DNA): TGTGCCAGCAGTCTCGGGACAGGGGGTCACGAGCAGTACTTC.

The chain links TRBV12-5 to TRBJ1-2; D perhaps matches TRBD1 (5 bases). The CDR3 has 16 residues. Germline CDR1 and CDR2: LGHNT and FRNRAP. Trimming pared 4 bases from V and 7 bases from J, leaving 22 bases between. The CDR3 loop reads CASGSPNEGSVFGYTF. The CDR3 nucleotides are TGTGCTAGTGGTTCCCCCAATGAGGGGTCGGTCTTTGGCTACACCTTC.

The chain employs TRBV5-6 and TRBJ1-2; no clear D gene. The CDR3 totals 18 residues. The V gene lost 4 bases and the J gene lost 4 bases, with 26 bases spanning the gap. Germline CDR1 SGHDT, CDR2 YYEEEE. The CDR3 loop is CASSRRVSQRVLLYGYTF. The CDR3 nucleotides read TGTGCCAGCAGCCGGAGGGTGTCCCAAAGGGTCCTACTCTATGGCTACACCTTC.

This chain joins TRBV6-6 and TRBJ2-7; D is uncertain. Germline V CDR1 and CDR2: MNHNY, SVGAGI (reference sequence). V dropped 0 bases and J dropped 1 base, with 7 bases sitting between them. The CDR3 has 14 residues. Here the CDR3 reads CASSYSGISYEQYF. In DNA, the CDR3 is TGTGCCAGCAGTTACTCAGGGATTTCCTACGAGCAGTACTTC.

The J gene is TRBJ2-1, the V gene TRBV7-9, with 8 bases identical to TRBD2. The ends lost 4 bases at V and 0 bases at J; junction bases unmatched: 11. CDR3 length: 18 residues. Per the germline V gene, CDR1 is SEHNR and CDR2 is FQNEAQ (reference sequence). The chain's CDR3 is CASSYPGTRVSSYNEQFF. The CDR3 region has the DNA TGTGCCAGCAGCTACCCCGGGACTAGGGTAAGCTCCTACAATGAGCAGTTCTTC.

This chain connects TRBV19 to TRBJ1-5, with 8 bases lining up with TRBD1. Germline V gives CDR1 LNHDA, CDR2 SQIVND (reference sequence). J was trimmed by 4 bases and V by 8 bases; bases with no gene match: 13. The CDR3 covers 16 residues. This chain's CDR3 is CASSLGGQGGNQPQHF. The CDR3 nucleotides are TGTGCCAGTTCGCTCGGTGGACAGGGAGGAAATCAGCCCCAGCATTTT.

CDR3 loop: CAWSHGTSNYGYTF. In DNA form, the CDR3 reads TGTGCCTGGAGTCACGGGACTTCTAACTATGGCTACACCTTC. The J gene is TRBJ1-2, the V gene TRBV30; possible D gene TRBD1, 5 bases. The CDR3 spans 14 residues. V gave up 2 bases and J gave up 0 bases, with 10 bases separating them. Germline V lookup: CDR1 GTSNPN, CDR2 SVGIG (reference sequence).

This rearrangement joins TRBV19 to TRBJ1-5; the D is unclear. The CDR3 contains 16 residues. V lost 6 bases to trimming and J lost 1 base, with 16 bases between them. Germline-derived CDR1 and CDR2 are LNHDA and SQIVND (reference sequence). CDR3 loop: CASSPNWRASNQPQHF. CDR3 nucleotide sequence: TGTGCCAGTAGCCCCAATTGGAGGGCAAGCAATCAGCCCCAGCATTTT.

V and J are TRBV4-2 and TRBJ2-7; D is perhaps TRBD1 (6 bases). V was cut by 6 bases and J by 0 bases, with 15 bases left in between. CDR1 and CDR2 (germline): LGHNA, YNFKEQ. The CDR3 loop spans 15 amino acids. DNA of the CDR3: TGTGCCAGCAGACTTTCTACAGGGAGCTCCTACGAGCAGTACTTC. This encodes CASRLSTGSSYEQYF.

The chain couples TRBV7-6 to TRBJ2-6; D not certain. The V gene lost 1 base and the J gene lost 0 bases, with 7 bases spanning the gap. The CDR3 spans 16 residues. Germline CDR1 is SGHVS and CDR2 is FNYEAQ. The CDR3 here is CASSLGQSSGANVLTF. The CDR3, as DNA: TGTGCCAGCAGCTTAGGACAAAGCTCTGGGGCCAACGTCCTGACTTTC.

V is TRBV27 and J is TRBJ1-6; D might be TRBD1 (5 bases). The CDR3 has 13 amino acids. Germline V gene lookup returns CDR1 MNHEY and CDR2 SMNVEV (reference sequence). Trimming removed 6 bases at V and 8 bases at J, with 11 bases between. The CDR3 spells CASRDGGDSPLHF. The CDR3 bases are TGTGCCAGCAGGGATGGAGGGGATTCACCCCTCCACTTT.

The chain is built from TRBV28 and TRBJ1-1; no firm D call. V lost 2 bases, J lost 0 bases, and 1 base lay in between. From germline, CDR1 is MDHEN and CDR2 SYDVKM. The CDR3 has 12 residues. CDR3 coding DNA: TGTGCCAGCAGTTTAGTGAACACTGAAGCTTTCTTT. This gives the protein CASSLVNTEAFF.

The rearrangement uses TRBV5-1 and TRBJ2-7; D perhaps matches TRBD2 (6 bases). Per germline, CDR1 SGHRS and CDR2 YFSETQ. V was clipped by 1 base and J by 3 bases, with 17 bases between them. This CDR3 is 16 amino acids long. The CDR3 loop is CASSLPTRDFFYEQYF. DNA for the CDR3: TGCGCCAGCAGCTTGCCCACCCGGGACTTCTTCTACGAGCAGTACTTC. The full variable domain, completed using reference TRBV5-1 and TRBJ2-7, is KAGVTQTPRYLIKTRGQQVTLSCSPISGHRSVSWYQQTPGQGLQFLFEYFSETQRNKGNFPGRFSGRQFSNSRSEMNVSTLELGDSALYLCASSLPTRDFFYEQYFGPGTRLTVT.

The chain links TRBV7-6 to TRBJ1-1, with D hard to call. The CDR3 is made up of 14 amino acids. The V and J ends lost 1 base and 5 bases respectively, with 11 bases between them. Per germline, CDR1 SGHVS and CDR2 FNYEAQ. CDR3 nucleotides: TGTGCCAGCAGCTTAGTTGGTTCGGGGACTGAAGCTTTCTTT. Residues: CASSLVGSGTEAFF.